This TCR beta chain was recovered during a study of T cell clonality in common variable immunodeficiency. General observations from the study: Common variable immunodeficiency TCR beta sequences reportedly had fewer deletions and N-nucleotide insertions. Compared with controls, CVID subjects had fewer shared TCRbeta clones.

This clone was counted between two and nine times. What it recognizes is unknown. Both groups were predominantly of Caucasian heritage. Blood samples were heparinized, 5 to 8 ml per donor. Generated by immunoSEQ multiplex PCR, the TCRdb table keeps only in-frame clones and is missing some. This repertoire lists about 20,000 clones without singletons; around 2.5% sits in the top ten. The clonotype comes from a human donor with common variable immunodeficiency. The source material was peripheral blood mononuclear cells.

CDR3 DNA, as far as it was read: TGTGCCAGCAGCTTAGCGCCGGGACAGGGA. Protein sequence: CASSLAPGQG. The entire CDR3 protein is CASSLAPGQGAFF. The chain employs TRBV7-6 and TRBJ1-1; 9 bases map to TRBD1. The read comes to an end 3 residues before the CDR3 does, leaving the germline J gene to fill in the end. There are 13 residues in the CDR3. The V gene's germline CDR1 is SGHVS and CDR2 FNYEAQ.